The 14 T cell receptor beta chains in this list originate from one sample, sequenced in a study of blood T cells in healthy people across ages. Sample-barcoded 5' priming and a J-beta primer mix drove a second PCR of about 6 to 11 cycles. Each CDR3 protein gets one entry after TCRdb re-called the 5' RACE reads with MiXCR. The sample carries 1.5 million to 2 million distinct CDR3 sequences, roughly 32% recorded once. Sequenced: blood. The source of these receptors is a woman aged 25 to 39 in good health.

About this clonotype: Sequence at one end of the junction differs from germline and may be a read error. The chain recombines TRBV20-1 with TRBJ2-3; 11 nucleotides align to TRBD2. This CDR3 contains 14 residues. From germline, CDR1 is DFQATT and CDR2 SNEGSKA (reference sequence). In DNA, the CDR3 is TGCAGTGCCAGTACTAGCGGGAGAACAGATATGCAGTATTTT. Translation: CSASTSGRTDMQYF.

This clonotype came up a few times. The chain couples TRBV5-1 to TRBJ2-6; D unclear. The CDR3 totals 15 residues. V shed 8 bases and J shed 3 bases, with 15 bases lying between them. The germline gives CDR1 SGHRS, CDR2 YFSETQ. DNA of the CDR3: TGCGCCAGTCGACCGGTCGGCCGTGGGGCCAACGTCCTGACTTTC. Its protein is CASRPVGRGANVLTF.

The sample holds a few counts of this clonotype. The chain employs TRBV20-1 and TRBJ2-5; the D gene could be TRBD1 or TRBD2 (7 bases each). The CDR3 covers 15 residues. CDR1 is DFQATT, CDR2 SNEGSKA, per germline (reference sequence). V lost 0 bases and J 3 bases, leaving 14 bases between the germline ends. The CDR3 bases are TGCAGTGCTAGAGATATGGGAGGGGGCGAAGAGACCCAGTACTTC. Its translation is CSARDMGGGEETQYF.

The V call is TRBV3-1, the J call TRBJ2-7, with 15 positions matching TRBD2. The germline CDR1 and CDR2 sequences are LGHDT and YNNKEL (reference sequence). The CDR3 has 16 amino acids. V shed 4 bases, J shed 6 bases, and the junction held 7 bases outside the gene matches. The CDR3 sequence is CASSLGTSGRYREQYF. The CDR3 region has the DNA TGTGCCAGCAGCCTCGGGACTAGCGGGAGGTATCGCGAGCAGTACTTC.

Comment on this clonotype: The junction does not match germline at one end; this may be a read error. The J gene is TRBJ2-6, the V gene TRBV7-9, with D perhaps TRBD1 or TRBD2 (5 bases each). CDR1 SEHNR and CDR2 FQNEAQ come from the germline V gene (reference sequence). The CDR3 is 16 residues long. This CDR3 reads CASSYVREPGANALTF. CDR3 coding DNA: TGTGCCAGCAGCTATGTGAGGGAGCCTGGGGCCAACGCCCTGACTTTC.

Comments on this clonotype: Because the CDR3 is missing its conserved closing phenylalanine or tryptophan, this is likely a read error. The chain links TRBV4-1 to TRBJ2-1; TRBD2 matches at 10 bases. This CDR3 spans 15 amino acids. The V gene end was trimmed by 3 bases and the J gene end by 5 bases; junction bases not matched to a gene: 4. The V gene's germline CDR1 is MGHRA and CDR2 YSYEKL. This CDR3 is CASSHLAGVNNEQFL. The CDR3 nucleotides are TGCGCCAGCAGCCACCTAGCGGGGGTAAACAATGAGCAGTTCCTC.

About this clonotype itself: This may be a read error: a much more frequent sequence differs by one nucleotide. The V gene is TRBV29-1, the J gene TRBJ2-5; D uncertain. This CDR3 is built from 13 residues. Germline values: CDR1 SQVTM, CDR2 ANQGSEA. CDR3 loop: CGVLRAVQETQYF. The CDR3 coding sequence is TGCGGCGTCTTACGGGCGGTCCAAGAGACCCAGTACTTC.

V is TRBV10-3 and J is TRBJ2-4; D may be TRBD2 (6 bases). With 3 bases removed from V and 13 bases from J, the gap between germline ends came to 19 bases. Per germline, CDR1 ENHRY and CDR2 SYGVKD. The CDR3 is 14 amino acids. The CDR3 coding sequence is TGTGCCATCAGTGAATCGGACTACTACCACGGGCAGTACTTC. Its translation: CAISESDYYHGQYF.

This clonotype was seen only once. The chain is built from TRBV7-6 and TRBJ2-3, with TRBD2 as a possible D gene (5 bases). This CDR3 has 16 residues. CDR1 is SGHVS and CDR2 is FNYEAQ in the germline V gene. Trimming shortened V by 5 bases and J by 0 bases, and 15 bases separated the two germline ends. CDR3: CASSPFTGKSTDTQYF. Written as DNA, the CDR3 is TGTGCCAGCAGCCCCTTTACGGGGAAGAGCACAGATACGCAGTATTTT.

This chain joins TRBV5-1 and TRBJ2-5, with 13 bases lining up with TRBD2. Germline-derived CDR1 and CDR2 are SGHRS and YFSETQ. V shed 4 bases, J shed 2 bases, and the junction held 8 bases outside the gene matches. The CDR3 totals 17 residues. The CDR3 sequence is CASSPGLAGTVQETQYF. The CDR3 coding sequence is TGCGCCAGCAGCCCGGGACTAGCGGGGACGGTTCAAGAGACCCAGTACTTC.

This clonotype was detected only a few times. The chain has TRBV20-1 and TRBJ2-1; D is unresolved. Germline values: CDR1 DFQATT, CDR2 SNEGSKA (reference sequence). The CDR3 length is 16 residues. Trimming removed 1 base at V and 0 bases at J, with 13 bases between. In nucleotides, the CDR3 is TGCAGTGCTAGAGCCCTCAGCCGTGGCTCCTACAATGAGCAGTTCTTC. This sequence encodes CSARALSRGSYNEQFF.

The CDR3 region is CASSVGGLLETQYF. The CDR3 coding sequence is TGTGCCAGCAGTGTTGGGGGGCTTTTGGAAACCCAGTACTTC. The chain couples TRBV2 to TRBJ2-7; D may match TRBD1 or TRBD2 (6 bases each). This CDR3 spans 14 amino acids. The germline V and J ends were trimmed by 4 bases and 10 bases, with 20 bases remaining between them. Per the germline V gene, CDR1 is SNHLY and CDR2 is FYNNEI.

This clonotype occurred once. Since a much larger clone is just one base distant, this may be a read error. The chain recombines TRBV29-1 with TRBJ2-1; no clear D. The J call is in doubt because the DNA end fits TRBJ2-7 better. CDR3 length: 14 amino acids. In germline, CDR1 is SQVTM, CDR2 ANQGSEA. CDR3 bases: TGCAGCTACAAGGGCCCAAGCTCCTACAATGAGCAGTACTTC. Translated, it gives CSYKGPSSYNEQYF.

Many counts were recorded for this clonotype. The V and J genes are TRBV7-9 and TRBJ2-7; a possible D gene is TRBD1 (6 bases). Germline V gene lookup returns CDR1 SEHNR and CDR2 FQNEAQ (reference sequence). V was clipped by 5 bases and J by 4 bases, with 15 bases between them. The CDR3 totals 14 residues. CDR3 in amino acids: CASSDGTSYYEQYF. For the CDR3, the DNA is TGTGCCAGCAGCGACGGGACATCTTATTACGAGCAGTACTTC.